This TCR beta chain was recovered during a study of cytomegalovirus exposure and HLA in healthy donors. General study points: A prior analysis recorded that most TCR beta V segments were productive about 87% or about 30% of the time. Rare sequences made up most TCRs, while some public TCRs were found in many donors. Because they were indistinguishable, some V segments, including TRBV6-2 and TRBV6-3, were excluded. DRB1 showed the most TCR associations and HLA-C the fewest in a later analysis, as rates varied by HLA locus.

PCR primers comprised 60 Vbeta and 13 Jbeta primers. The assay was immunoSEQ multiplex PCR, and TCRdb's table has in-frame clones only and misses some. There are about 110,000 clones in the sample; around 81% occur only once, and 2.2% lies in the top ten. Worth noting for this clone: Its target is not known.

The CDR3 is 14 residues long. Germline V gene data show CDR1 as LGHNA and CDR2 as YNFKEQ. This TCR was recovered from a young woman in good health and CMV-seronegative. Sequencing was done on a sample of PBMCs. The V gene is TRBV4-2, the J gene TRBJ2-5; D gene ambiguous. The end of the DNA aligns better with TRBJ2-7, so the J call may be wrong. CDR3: CASSQGHTSYEQYF. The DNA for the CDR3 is TGTGCCAGCAGCCAAGGACACACCTCCTACGAGCAGTACTTC.